This T cell receptor (beta chain) was found in a study of cytomegalovirus exposure and HLA in healthy donors. Whole-study results and caveats: Available immune exposure information was restricted to CMV serostatus only.

Amplification used 60 Vbeta primers and 13 Jbeta primers. Sequenced by immunoSEQ multiplex PCR; TCRdb stores in-frame clones only, minus some. The table includes some 87,000 clones, under 80% detected once. CDR3 length: 15 residues. In germline, CDR1 is SGHAT, CDR2 FQNNGV. The germline V and J ends were trimmed by 0 bases and 0 bases, with 9 bases remaining between them. This clone was found once. Antigen: not known. The sample consisted of PBMCs. This receptor was taken from a man aged 50 or older in good health and CMV-seropositive. V usage is TRBV11-2 and J usage is TRBJ2-7; a weak D match, TRBD1 (6 bases). The CDR3 DNA sequence: TGTGCCAGCAGCTTAGAACAGGGCCCCTCCTACGAGCAGTACTTC. This translates into CASSLEQGPSYEQYF.